This T cell receptor (beta chain) was found in a study of CD8 T cells in ankylosing spondylitis. TCRdb fed the 5' RACE reads into MiXCR, producing one record per CDR3 protein. Of 200,000 to 300,000 distinct CDR3 sequences listed, 10% are singletons. J lost 9 bases, V lost 0 bases, and 8 bases had no gene match. Germline CDR1 and CDR2: SGHRS and YFSETQ. This CDR3 is 15 amino acids long. In this sample, this clonotype turned up many times. The sample comprised blood, either unsorted or a sorted T cell fraction (not recorded which). The receptor comes from a male donor with ankylosing spondylitis or in good health (not recorded which). The chain carries TRBV5-1 and TRBJ2-1, with 8 bases fitting TRBD2. As DNA, the CDR3 is TGCGCCAGCAGCTTGGTTAGCGGGGCGGTAAGTGAGCAGTTCTTC. Translation: CASSLVSGAVSEQFF.